Presented here are 7 T cell receptor beta chains from one specimen sequenced in a study of blood T cell repertoires in COVID-19. Assay used: immunoSEQ multiplex PCR; TCRdb lists only in-frame clones, some missing. Of roughly 380,000 clones listed, less than 90% are singletons. Sequencing used PBMCs or T cells enriched from blood (not recorded which). The receptors come from a woman aged 25-40 years who had recovered from COVID-19.

The chain is built from TRBV2 and TRBJ2-7, with D unresolved. Germline-derived CDR1 and CDR2 are SNHLY and FYNNEI. The germline V and J ends were trimmed by 5 bases and 3 bases, with 11 bases remaining between them. This CDR3 comprises 13 residues. The CDR3 bases are TGTGCCAGCAGTCCGAGAGGTAGCTACGAGCAGTACTTC. It translates to CASSPRGSYEQYF.

The chain couples TRBV5-1 to TRBJ1-1; weak D call: TRBD1 (5 bases). Germline CDR1 SGHRS, CDR2 YFSETQ. The ends were cut back, 1 base at V and 0 bases at J, with 13 bases in the middle. The CDR3 has 16 residues. Here the CDR3 DNA reads TGCGCCAGCAGCTTGAACACCTTGGGGCTGAACACTGAAGCTTTCTTT. Translating it yields CASSLNTLGLNTEAFF.

The J gene is TRBJ2-3, the V gene TRBV30; D not resolved. Trimming removed 0 bases from V and 4 bases from J, with 8 bases in between. The CDR3 contains 13 residues. The germline V gene has CDR1 GTSNPN and CDR2 SVGIG (reference sequence). The CDR3 DNA is TGTGCCTGGAGTGTACGGTTGGCAGATACGCAGTATTTT. Translating gives CAWSVRLADTQYF.

This chain links TRBV18 with TRBJ1-4; possible D gene TRBD1, 5 bases. CDR1 is KGHSH, CDR2 LQKENI, per germline. The V gene lost 6 bases and the J gene lost 7 bases, with 15 bases spanning the gap. CDR3 length: 14 amino acids. The CDR3 DNA sequence: TGTGCCAGCTCCCGGGGGAGGGACGGTGAAAAACTGTTTTTT. Encoded protein: CASSRGRDGEKLFF.

This clone has only one observation. CDR3 protein: CASSVSHGAGNTIYF. The CDR3 region has the DNA TGTGCCAGCAGCGTATCCCACGGAGCTGGAAACACCATATATTTT. The gene calls are TRBV9 and TRBJ1-3; unclear D gene. V lost 1 base and J 2 bases, leaving 10 bases between the germline ends. The CDR3 consists of 15 residues. Germline CDR1 reads SGDLS; CDR2 reads YYNGEE.

The chain joins TRBV18 to TRBJ2-7; 7 nucleotides match TRBD1. The ends lost 6 bases at V and 2 bases at J; junction bases unmatched: 4. CDR3 length: 13 residues. The germline V gene has CDR1 KGHSH and CDR2 LQKENI. CDR3 in amino acids: CASSRQGAYEQYF. Written as DNA, the CDR3 is TGTGCCAGCTCGCGACAGGGTGCCTACGAGCAGTACTTC.

The genes are TRBV7-6 and TRBJ2-3, with TRBD2 identical over 9 bases. Germline V gene lookup returns CDR1 SGHVS and CDR2 FNYEAQ. J was trimmed by 4 bases and V by 5 bases; bases with no gene match: 4. This CDR3 is built from 14 residues. For the CDR3, the DNA is TGTGCCAGCAGCCTCGGGACTAGCTCAGATACGCAGTATTTT. Translated: CASSLGTSSDTQYF.